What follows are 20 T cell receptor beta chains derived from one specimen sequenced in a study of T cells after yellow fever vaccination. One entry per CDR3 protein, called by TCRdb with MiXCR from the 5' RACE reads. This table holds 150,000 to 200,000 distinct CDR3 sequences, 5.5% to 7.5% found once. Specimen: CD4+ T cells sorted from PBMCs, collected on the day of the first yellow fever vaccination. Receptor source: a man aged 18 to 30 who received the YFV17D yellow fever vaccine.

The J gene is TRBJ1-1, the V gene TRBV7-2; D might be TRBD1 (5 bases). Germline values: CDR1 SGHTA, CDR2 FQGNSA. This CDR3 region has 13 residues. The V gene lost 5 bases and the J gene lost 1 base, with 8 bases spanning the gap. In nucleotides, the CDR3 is TGTGCCAGCAGCAAACAGGAGAACACTGAAGCTTTCTTT. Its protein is CASSKQENTEAFF. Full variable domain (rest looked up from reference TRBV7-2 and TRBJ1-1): GAGVSQSPSNKVTEKGKDVELRCDPISGHTALYWYRQSLGQGLEFLIYFQGNSAPDKSGLPSDRFSAERTGGSVSTLTIQRTQQEDSAVYLCASSKQENTEAFFGQGTRLTVV.

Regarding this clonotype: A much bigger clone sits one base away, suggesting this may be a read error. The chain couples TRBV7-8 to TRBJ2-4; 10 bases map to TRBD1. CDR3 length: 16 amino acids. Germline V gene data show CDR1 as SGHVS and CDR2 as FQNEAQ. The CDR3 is CDSSLTHGQGENIQYF. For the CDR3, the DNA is TGTGACAGCAGCTTAACTCATGGACAGGGGGAAAACATTCAGTACTTC.

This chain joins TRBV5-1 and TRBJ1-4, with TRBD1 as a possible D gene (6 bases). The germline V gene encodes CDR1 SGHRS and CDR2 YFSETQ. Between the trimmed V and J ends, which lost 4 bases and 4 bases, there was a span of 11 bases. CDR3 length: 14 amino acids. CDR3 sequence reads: CASSGQGHNEKLFF. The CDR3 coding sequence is TGCGCCAGCAGCGGGCAGGGACATAATGAAAAACTGTTTTTT.

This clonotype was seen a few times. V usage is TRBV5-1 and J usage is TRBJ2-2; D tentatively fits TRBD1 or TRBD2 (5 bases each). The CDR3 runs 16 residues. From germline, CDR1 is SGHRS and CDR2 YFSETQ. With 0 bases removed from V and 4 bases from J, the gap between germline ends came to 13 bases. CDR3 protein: CASSLVGTEPTGELFF. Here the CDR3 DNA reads TGCGCCAGCAGCTTGGTTGGGACCGAACCCACCGGGGAGCTGTTTTTT.

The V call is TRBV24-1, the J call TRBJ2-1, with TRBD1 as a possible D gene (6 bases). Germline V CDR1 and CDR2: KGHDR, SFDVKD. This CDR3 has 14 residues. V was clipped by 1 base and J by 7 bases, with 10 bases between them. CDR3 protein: CATSDLTGTNEQFF. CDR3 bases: TGTGCCACCAGTGATTTAACAGGGACGAATGAGCAGTTCTTC.

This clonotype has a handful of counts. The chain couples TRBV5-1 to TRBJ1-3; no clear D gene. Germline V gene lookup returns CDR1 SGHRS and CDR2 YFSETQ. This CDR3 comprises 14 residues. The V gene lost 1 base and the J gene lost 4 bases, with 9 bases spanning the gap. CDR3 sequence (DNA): TGCGCCAGCAGCTTGATAGACGGAGGAAACACCATATATTTT. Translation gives CASSLIDGGNTIYF.

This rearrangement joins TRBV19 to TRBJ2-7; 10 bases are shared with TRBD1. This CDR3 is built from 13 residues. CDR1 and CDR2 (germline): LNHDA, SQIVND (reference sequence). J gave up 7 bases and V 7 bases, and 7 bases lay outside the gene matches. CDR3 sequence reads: CASKGTGALEQYF. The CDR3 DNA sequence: TGTGCCAGTAAGGGGACAGGGGCCTTGGAGCAGTACTTC.

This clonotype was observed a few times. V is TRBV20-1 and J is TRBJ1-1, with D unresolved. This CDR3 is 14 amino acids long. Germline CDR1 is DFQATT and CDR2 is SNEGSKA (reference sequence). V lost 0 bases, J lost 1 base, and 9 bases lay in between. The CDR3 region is CSARDSGTNTEAFF. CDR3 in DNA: TGCAGTGCTAGAGATTCGGGAACGAACACTGAAGCTTTCTTT.

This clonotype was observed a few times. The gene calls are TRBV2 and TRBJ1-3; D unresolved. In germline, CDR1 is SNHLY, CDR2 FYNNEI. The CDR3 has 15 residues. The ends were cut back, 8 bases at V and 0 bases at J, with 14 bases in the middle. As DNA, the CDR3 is TGTGCCAGCCGCGAAAACCCCACCTCTGGAAACACCATATATTTT. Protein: CASRENPTSGNTIYF. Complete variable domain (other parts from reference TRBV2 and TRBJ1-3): EPEVTQTPSHQVTQMGQEVILRCVPISNHLYFYWYRQILGQKVEFLVSFYNNEISEKSEIFDDQFSVERPDGSNFTLKIRSTKLEDSAMYFCASRENPTSGNTIYFGEGSWLTVV.

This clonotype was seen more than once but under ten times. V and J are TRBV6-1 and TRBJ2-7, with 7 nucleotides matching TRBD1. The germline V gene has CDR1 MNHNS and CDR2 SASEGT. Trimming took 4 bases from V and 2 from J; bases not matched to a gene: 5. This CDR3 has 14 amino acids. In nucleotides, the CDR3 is TGTGCCAGCAGTGCGACAGGGCCCACCTACGAGCAGTACTTC. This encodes CASSATGPTYEQYF.

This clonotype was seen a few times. For the CDR3, the DNA is TGTGCCAGCAGTGCCCCCGGGACGGGCGGTGTGTATGAGCAGTTCTTC. It encodes CASSAPGTGGVYEQFF. J is TRBJ2-1 and V is TRBV25-1; the D call may be TRBD1 or TRBD2 (5 bases each). V lost 4 bases, J lost 8 bases, and 21 bases lay in between. The CDR3 loop spans 16 amino acids. Germline V gene lookup returns CDR1 MGHDK and CDR2 SYGVNS.

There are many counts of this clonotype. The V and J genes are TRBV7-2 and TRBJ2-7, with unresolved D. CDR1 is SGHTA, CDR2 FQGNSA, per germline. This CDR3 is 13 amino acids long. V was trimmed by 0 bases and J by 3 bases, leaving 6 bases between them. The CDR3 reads CASSLAPNYEQYF. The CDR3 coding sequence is TGTGCCAGCAGCTTAGCCCCCAACTACGAGCAGTACTTC.

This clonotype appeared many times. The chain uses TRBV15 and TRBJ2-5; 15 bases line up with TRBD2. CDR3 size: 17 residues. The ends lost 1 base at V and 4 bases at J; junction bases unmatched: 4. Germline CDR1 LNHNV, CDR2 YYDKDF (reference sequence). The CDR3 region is CATSRVGTSGGRETQYF. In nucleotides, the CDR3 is TGTGCCACCAGCAGAGTAGGGACTAGCGGGGGGAGAGAGACCCAGTACTTC.

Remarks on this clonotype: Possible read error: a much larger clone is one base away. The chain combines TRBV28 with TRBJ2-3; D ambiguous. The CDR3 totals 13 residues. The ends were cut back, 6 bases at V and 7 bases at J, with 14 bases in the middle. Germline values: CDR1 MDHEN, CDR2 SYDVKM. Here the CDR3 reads CASSPPVTHTQYF. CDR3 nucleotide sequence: TGTGCCAGCAGCCCCCCTGTGACACATACGCAGTATTTT.

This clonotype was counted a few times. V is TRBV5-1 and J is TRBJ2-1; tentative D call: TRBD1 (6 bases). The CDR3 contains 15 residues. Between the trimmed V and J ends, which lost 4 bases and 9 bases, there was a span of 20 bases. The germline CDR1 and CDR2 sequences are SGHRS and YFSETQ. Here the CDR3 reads CASSISPSQGSEQFF. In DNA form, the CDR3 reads TGCGCCAGCAGCATCTCGCCGTCCCAGGGGAGTGAGCAGTTCTTC.

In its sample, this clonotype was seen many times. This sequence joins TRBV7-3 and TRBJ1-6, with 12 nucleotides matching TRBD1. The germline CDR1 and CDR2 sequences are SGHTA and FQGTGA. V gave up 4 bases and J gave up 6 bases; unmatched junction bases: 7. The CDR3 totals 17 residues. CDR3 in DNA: TGTGCCAGCAGCTCCGACGGGACAGGGGGCGTTAATTCACCCCTCCACTTT. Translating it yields CASSSDGTGGVNSPLHF.

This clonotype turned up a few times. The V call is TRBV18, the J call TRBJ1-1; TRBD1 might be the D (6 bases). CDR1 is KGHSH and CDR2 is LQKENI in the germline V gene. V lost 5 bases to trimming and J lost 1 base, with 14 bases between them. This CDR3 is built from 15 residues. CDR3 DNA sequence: TGTGCCAGCTCATCTATTCCGGGACAGAACACTGAAGCTTTCTTT. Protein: CASSSIPGQNTEAFF.

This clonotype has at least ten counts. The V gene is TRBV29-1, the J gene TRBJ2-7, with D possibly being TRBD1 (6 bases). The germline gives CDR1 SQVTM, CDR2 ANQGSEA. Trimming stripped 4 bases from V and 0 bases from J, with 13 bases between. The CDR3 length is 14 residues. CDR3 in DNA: TGCAGCGTTGGGGGGCAGCCGAGCTCCTACGAGCAGTACTTC. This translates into CSVGGQPSSYEQYF.

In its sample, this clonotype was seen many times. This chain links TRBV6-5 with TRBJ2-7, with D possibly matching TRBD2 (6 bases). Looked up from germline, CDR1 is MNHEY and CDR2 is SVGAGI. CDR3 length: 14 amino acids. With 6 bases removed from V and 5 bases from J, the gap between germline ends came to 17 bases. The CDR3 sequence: CASRPSLASHEQYF. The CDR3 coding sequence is TGTGCCAGCAGACCCTCCCTAGCGAGCCACGAGCAGTACTTC.

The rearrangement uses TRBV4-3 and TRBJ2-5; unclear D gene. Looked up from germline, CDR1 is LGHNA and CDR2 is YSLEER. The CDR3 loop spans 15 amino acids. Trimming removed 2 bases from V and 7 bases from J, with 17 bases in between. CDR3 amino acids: CASSQSWVERGTQYF. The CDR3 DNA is TGCGCCAGCAGCCAAAGTTGGGTTGAGCGAGGGACCCAGTACTTC.